The following is a TCR beta chain sequence with its context. The V end lost 3 bases, the J end lost 15 bases, and 19 bases lay between the germline ends. Germline CDR1 and CDR2: SGHDT and YYEEEE. The CDR3 covers 13 residues. The sample originates from a study of shared clonotypes between healthy human individuals. Study context: A donor's plate count was three for CD4 naive and three for CD4 memory; CD8 naive had two and CD8 memory one.

Data came from immunoSEQ multiplex PCR; TCRdb stores just in-frame clones and leaves some out. The sample holds roughly 410,000 clones, about 96% seen once. The specimen was memory CD8+ T cells sorted from blood. Regarding subset: CD45RO+ cells pooled with CCR7-negative TemRA cells. The sequence derives from a man aged 25-45 years in good health. The chain combines TRBV5-6 with TRBJ2-1; a possible D gene is TRBD2 (6 bases). This CDR3 is CASSYHPGEPPFF. The CDR3 DNA sequence: TGTGCCAGCAGCTATCACCCGGGAGAGCCCCCGTTCTTC.